This TCR beta chain comes out of a study of beta chain features in type 1 diabetes. Study information: Patients looked much like healthy donors when it came to age, gender and cell yields. Researchers looked at fewer than 120,000,000 sorted cells across all samples. General study results and limits: TCRB CDR3 length was moderately but significantly reduced in all four CD4+ subsets of Type 1 diabetes patients. The study found fewer insertions and more deletions at VDJ junctions in type 1 diabetes patients.

Germline V gene lookup returns CDR1 SGHVS and CDR2 FQNEAQ. The V gene lost 5 bases and the J gene lost 6 bases, with 10 bases spanning the gap. The length of the CDR3 is 13 residues. Comment on this clone: Its antigen is not identified.

The whole isolated RNA underwent reverse transcription, so sequencing captured expressed TCRB transcripts. Measured with immunoSEQ multiplex PCR; TCRdb has only the in-frame clones, and not every one. This table holds hundreds of thousands of clones, roughly 13% found once. The receptor was isolated from a man aged 18 to 29 with type 1 diabetes. Sequenced input: naive CD4+ T cells from blood. V is TRBV7-8 and J is TRBJ2-2; D call uncertain. CDR3 residues: CASSALRAGELFF. The CDR3 DNA sequence: TGTGCCAGCAGCGCCCTACGCGCCGGGGAGCTGTTTTTT.